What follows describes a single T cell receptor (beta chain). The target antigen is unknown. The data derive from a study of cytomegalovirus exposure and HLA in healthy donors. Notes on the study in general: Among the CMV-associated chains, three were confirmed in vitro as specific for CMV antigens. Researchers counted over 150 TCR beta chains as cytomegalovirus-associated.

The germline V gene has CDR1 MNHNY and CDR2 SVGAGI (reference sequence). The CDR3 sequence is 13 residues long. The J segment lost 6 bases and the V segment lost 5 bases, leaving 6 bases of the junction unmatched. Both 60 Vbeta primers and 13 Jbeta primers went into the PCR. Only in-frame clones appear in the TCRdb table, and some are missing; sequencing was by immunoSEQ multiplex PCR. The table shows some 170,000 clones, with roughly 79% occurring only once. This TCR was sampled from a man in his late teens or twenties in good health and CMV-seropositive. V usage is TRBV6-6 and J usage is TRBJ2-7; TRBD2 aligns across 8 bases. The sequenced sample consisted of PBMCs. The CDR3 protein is CASSPGTRREQYF. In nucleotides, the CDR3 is TGTGCCAGCAGTCCCGGGACTAGACGCGAGCAGTACTTC.